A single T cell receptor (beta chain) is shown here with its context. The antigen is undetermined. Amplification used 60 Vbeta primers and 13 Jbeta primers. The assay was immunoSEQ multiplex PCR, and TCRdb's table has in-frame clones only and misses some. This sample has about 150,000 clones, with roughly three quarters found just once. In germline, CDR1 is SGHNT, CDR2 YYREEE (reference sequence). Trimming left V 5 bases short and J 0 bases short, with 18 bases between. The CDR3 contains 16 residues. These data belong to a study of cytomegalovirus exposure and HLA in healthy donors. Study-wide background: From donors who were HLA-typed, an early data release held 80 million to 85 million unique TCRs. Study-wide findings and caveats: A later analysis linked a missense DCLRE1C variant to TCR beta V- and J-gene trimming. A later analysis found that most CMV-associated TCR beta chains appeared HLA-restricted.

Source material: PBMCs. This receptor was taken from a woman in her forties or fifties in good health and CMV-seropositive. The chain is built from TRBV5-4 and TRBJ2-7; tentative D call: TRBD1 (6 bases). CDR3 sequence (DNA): TGTGCCAGCAGTCCTCTTAGGCAGGGGAGCTCCTACGAGCAGTACTTC. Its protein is CASSPLRQGSSYEQYF.